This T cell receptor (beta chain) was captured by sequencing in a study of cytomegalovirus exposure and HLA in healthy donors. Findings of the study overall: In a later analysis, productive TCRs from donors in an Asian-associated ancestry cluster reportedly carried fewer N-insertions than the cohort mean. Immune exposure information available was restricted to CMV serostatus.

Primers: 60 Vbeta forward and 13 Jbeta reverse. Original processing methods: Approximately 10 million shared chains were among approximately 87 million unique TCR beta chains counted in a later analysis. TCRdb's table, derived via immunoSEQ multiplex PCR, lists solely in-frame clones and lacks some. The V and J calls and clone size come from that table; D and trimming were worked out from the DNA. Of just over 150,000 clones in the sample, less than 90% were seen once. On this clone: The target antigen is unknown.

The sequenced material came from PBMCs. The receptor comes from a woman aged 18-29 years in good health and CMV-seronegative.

The CDR3 loop is CASNLAGQGSRETQYF. Here the CDR3 DNA reads TGTGCCAGCAACCTCGCGGGACAGGGGAGTCGGGAGACCCAGTACTTC. The V gene is TRBV27, the J gene TRBJ2-5, with 10 positions matching TRBD1. With 7 bases clipped from V and 5 bases from J, the junction kept 13 bases outside the gene matches. The CDR3 extends over 16 amino acids. Germline-derived CDR1 and CDR2 are MNHEY and SMNVEV (reference sequence).